The clone carrying this T cell receptor beta chain was counted ten times or more. Its target is not known. The germline gives CDR1 SGHAT, CDR2 FQNNGV. The CDR3 length is 11 residues. Trimming cost V 3 bases and J 7 bases, with 5 bases left between them. The data originate from a study of T cells in Graves' hyperthyroidism and ophthalmopathy. Overall study findings and caveats: Stable hyperthyroidism and ophthalmopathy were separated using 13 V-J signatures.

TCR beta CDR3 regions were amplified from RNA. HTBI primers were the set used in a first-round RT-PCR of the TCR CDR3. TCRdb re-called the multiplex PCR reads with MiXCR, one entry per CDR3 protein. This sample carries about 270,000 distinct CDR3 sequences, roughly 22% of them seen once, and the ten largest clones take roughly 60%. The source of this sequence is a young man with Graves' ophthalmopathy. Input material: blood. The chain joins TRBV11-2 to TRBJ2-3; D gene ambiguous. CDR3 in DNA: TGTGCCAGCAGCTTTGGGAATACGCAGTATTTT. Its protein is CASSFGNTQYF.